The 11 T cell receptor beta chains reported below all come from one sample, sequenced in a study of cytomegalovirus exposure and HLA in healthy donors. Use of 60 Vbeta and 13 Jbeta primers characterized the PCR. Measured with immunoSEQ multiplex PCR; TCRdb has only the in-frame clones, and not every one. This sample carries approximately 100,000 clones, approximately 81% of them seen once, and the ten largest clones take around 14%. Sequencing input: PBMCs. These receptors originate from a male donor in good health and CMV-seropositive.

The chain links TRBV6-4 to TRBJ2-5; 14 positions match TRBD2. Germline V lookup: CDR1 MRHNA, CDR2 SNTAGT. With V trimmed by 0 bases and J by 4 bases, 1 base remained unmatched. The length of the CDR3 is 16 residues. The CDR3 DNA is TGTGCCAGCAGTGACTCGACTAGCGGGGGGGCAGAGACCCAGTACTTC. It translates to CASSDSTSGGAETQYF.

The CDR3 coding sequence is TGTGCCAGTACAACCGGGGACTCTGGAAACACCATATATTTT. The encoded protein is CASTTGDSGNTIYF. This chain links TRBV19 with TRBJ1-3; the D is unclear. V lost 7 bases and J 0 bases, leaving 10 bases between the germline ends. Looked up from germline, CDR1 is LNHDA and CDR2 is SQIVND (reference sequence). The CDR3 covers 14 residues.

On this clone itself: In the same sample, other DNA sequences code for this CDR3. The chain uses TRBV7-2 and TRBJ1-1; perhaps TRBD1 as D (6 bases). This CDR3 comprises 15 residues. Looked up from germline, CDR1 is SGHTA and CDR2 is FQGNSA. Trimming cost V 1 base and J 1 base, with 10 bases left between them. The CDR3 nucleotides read TGTGCCAGCAGCTTAGGCGACAGGAAGAACACTGAAGCTTTCTTT. As protein: CASSLGDRKNTEAFF.

A few counts support this clone. The chain is built from TRBV11-2 and TRBJ1-5; TRBD1 agrees at 8 bases. The CDR3 totals 16 residues. Germline V gene lookup returns CDR1 SGHAT and CDR2 FQNNGV. V was pared by 5 bases and J by 2 bases, with 8 bases of the junction left unmatched. CDR3: CASSNRATGGNQPQHF. The CDR3 DNA reads TGTGCCAGCAGCAACCGTGCGACAGGGGGCAATCAGCCCCAGCATTTT.

The chain couples TRBV5-4 to TRBJ2-7; 7 nucleotides match TRBD1. Germline trimming cut 4 bases from V and 3 bases from J; bases unmatched to any gene: 10. This CDR3 is built from 15 residues. The germline CDR1 and CDR2 sequences are SGHNT and YYREEE (reference sequence). The CDR3, as DNA: TGTGCCAGCAGCCCCGCAGGGGGTAAAGTCTACGAGCAGTACTTC. Residues: CASSPAGGKVYEQYF.

The V and J genes are TRBV27 and TRBJ2-3; D might be TRBD2 (7 bases). CDR1 is MNHEY and CDR2 is SMNVEV in the germline V gene (reference sequence). This CDR3 has 16 amino acids. Trimming took 2 bases from V and 4 from J, leaving 16 bases between them. CDR3 protein: CASSLIPGGRADTQYF. The CDR3, as DNA: TGTGCCAGCAGTTTAATCCCGGGGGGCAGGGCAGATACGCAGTATTTT.

This clone appeared once. The chain is built from TRBV5-1 and TRBJ2-3; tentatively, D is TRBD2 (6 bases). The CDR3 loop spans 15 amino acids. The germline CDR1 and CDR2 sequences are SGHRS and YFSETQ. Trimming took off 3 bases at V and 0 bases at J, with 11 bases between the two ends. CDR3 in DNA: TGCGCCAGCAGCTGGGACTCTTCCAGCACAGATACGCAGTATTTT. Translated, it gives CASSWDSSSTDTQYF.

This clone was seen only once. The rearrangement joins TRBV30 to TRBJ1-6; maybe TRBD1 (5 bases). The CDR3 totals 14 residues. CDR1 and CDR2 from the germline V gene are GTSNPN and SVGIG (reference sequence). Trimming removed 2 bases from V and 9 bases from J, with 14 bases in between. CDR3 loop: CAWSRQGLGSPLHF. The CDR3 DNA sequence: TGTGCCTGGAGTAGGCAGGGATTGGGTTCACCCCTCCACTTT.

The chain joins TRBV7-2 to TRBJ1-1; TRBD1 aligns across 7 bases. The germline V gene has CDR1 SGHTA and CDR2 FQGNSA. J gave up 4 bases and V 7 bases, and 6 bases lay outside the gene matches. This CDR3 is built from 13 residues. The DNA of the CDR3 is TGTGCCAGCACCGGACAGGTCTTCACTGAAGCTTTCTTT. Its protein product is CASTGQVFTEAFF. The full variable domain, its missing parts supplied by reference TRBV7-2 and TRBJ1-1, is GAGVSQSPSNKVTEKGKDVELRCDPISGHTALYWYRQSLGQGLEFLIYFQGNSAPDKSGLPSDRFSAERTGGSVSTLTIQRTQQEDSAVYLCASTGQVFTEAFFGQGTRLTVV.

The V call is TRBV29-1, the J call TRBJ1-4; D is uncertain. The germline V gene encodes CDR1 SQVTM and CDR2 ANQGSEA. The CDR3 is 11 amino acids. V lost 1 base and J lost 10, with 7 bases in between. The CDR3 DNA is TGCAGCGTTGAAGTGGGAGGAAAACTGTTTTTT. Protein product: CSVEVGGKLFF.

This clone was seen more than once but under ten times. The rearrangement uses TRBV9 and TRBJ2-3; D is ambiguous. Trimming shortened V by 0 bases and J by 4 bases, and 6 bases separated the two germline ends. Germline CDR1 is SGDLS and CDR2 is YYNGEE. There are 13 residues in the CDR3. CDR3 sequence reads: CASSVGIPDTQYF. CDR3 in DNA: TGTGCCAGCAGCGTAGGTATTCCAGATACGCAGTATTTT.